The 4 T cell receptor beta chains listed next were all sequenced from one sample in a study of blood T cell repertoires in COVID-19. Assay used: immunoSEQ multiplex PCR; TCRdb lists only in-frame clones, some missing. The sample comprises under 130,000 clones, around four fifths of which are singletons, and 15% to 20% rests with the top ten. The sample was peripheral blood. Receptor source: a woman aged 65 to 85 with acute or convalescent COVID-19.

V gene TRBV5-1 combines with J gene TRBJ1-1; TRBD1 might be the D (6 bases). The CDR3 extends over 15 amino acids. CDR1 is SGHRS and CDR2 is YFSETQ in the germline V gene. The V gene lost 2 bases and the J gene lost 1 base, with 12 bases spanning the gap. This CDR3 is CASSLQGGGNTEAFF. The CDR3 bases are TGCGCCAGCAGCTTACAGGGAGGGGGGAACACTGAAGCTTTCTTT.

Only a few counts were recorded for this clone. The rearrangement links TRBV19 to TRBJ1-5; 8 bases align to TRBD1. The germline V gene has CDR1 LNHDA and CDR2 SQIVND (reference sequence). This CDR3 is built from 14 residues. V gave up 3 bases and J gave up 6 bases; unmatched junction bases: 4. CDR3: CASSIGQGFQPQHF. In DNA, the CDR3 is TGTGCCAGTAGTATCGGACAGGGATTTCAGCCCCAGCATTTT.

The genes are TRBV7-9 and TRBJ2-2; weak D call: TRBD2 (5 bases). The V end lost 2 bases, the J end lost 4 bases, and 17 bases lay between the germline ends. Germline CDR1 is SEHNR and CDR2 is FQNEAQ (reference sequence). The CDR3 spans 17 residues. The CDR3 here is CASSLPLRAVLTGELFF. DNA of the CDR3: TGTGCCAGCAGCTTACCCTTGAGGGCAGTCCTCACCGGGGAGCTGTTTTTT. The full variable domain, rest sourced from reference TRBV7-9 and TRBJ2-2, is DTGVSQNPRHKITKRGQNVTFRCDPISEHNRLYWYRQTLGQGPEFLTYFQNEAQLEKSRLLSDRFSAERPKGSFSTLEIQRTEQGDSAMYLCASSLPLRAVLTGELFFGEGSRLTVL.

CDR3 in amino acids: CAWSTPRAPYEQYF. CDR3 coding DNA: TGTGCCTGGAGTACCCCCCGAGCTCCCTACGAGCAGTACTTC. This sequence joins TRBV30 and TRBJ2-7; D not resolved. The germline V gene has CDR1 GTSNPN and CDR2 SVGIG (reference sequence). CDR3 length: 14 residues. V was pared by 2 bases and J by 2 bases, with 13 bases between. The entire variable domain, with the rest obtained from reference TRBV30 and TRBJ2-7, is as follows: SQTIHQWPATLVQPVGSPLSLECTVEGTSNPNLYWYRQAAGRGLQLLFYSVGIGQISSEVPQNLSASRPQDRQFILSSKKLLLSDSGFYLCAWSTPRAPYEQYFGPGTRLTVT.